A single sample is the source of the 26 T cell receptor beta chains below, sequenced in a study of regulatory T cells in long-lasting Graves disease. Documented time point: persistent/refractory GD, antithyroid drugs over 5 years with positive TRAb. Making the TCR library involved RNA that had been extracted from PBMCs. Building of the TCR beta libraries involved iRepertoire HTBI primers and Arm-PCR of CDR3 regions. One entry per CDR3 protein results from TCRdb running MiXCR on the multiplex PCR reads. The sample shows more than 650,000 distinct CDR3 sequences, 25% to 35% of them seen only once. The starting material was peripheral blood mononuclear cells (PBMCs), obtained when the disease was refractory, from a patient treated with antithyroid drugs. The source is a female donor with Graves disease.

This clonotype has only a few counts. The genes are TRBV5-1 and TRBJ1-5; no clear D gene. Germline CDR1 is SGHRS and CDR2 is YFSETQ. CDR3 size: 14 residues. Trimming stripped 0 bases from V and 7 bases from J, with 11 bases between. CDR3 DNA: TGCGCCAGCAGCTTGGAGGGCGGCGCCCAGCCCCAGCATTTT. It translates to CASSLEGGAQPQHF. Based on the CDR3 plus reference TRBV5-1 and TRBJ1-5, the full variable domain is KAGVTQTPRYLIKTRGQQVTLSCSPISGHRSVSWYQQTPGQGLQFLFEYFSETQRNKGNFPGRFSGRQFSNSRSEMNVSTLELGDSALYLCASSLEGGAQPQHFGDGTRLSIL.

The sample holds a few counts of this clonotype. The chain joins TRBV11-1 to TRBJ1-1; the D is unclear. Trimming removed 1 base from V and 0 bases from J, with 9 bases in between. The CDR3 runs to 15 residues. From germline, CDR1 is SGHAT and CDR2 FQDESV (reference sequence). The CDR3 DNA follows: TGTGCCAGCAGCTTAGATTCAGCCGTGAACACTGAAGCTTTCTTT. This encodes CASSLDSAVNTEAFF.

This clonotype occurred a few times. The CDR3 protein is CATSRDKLGDTTNEKLFF. CDR3 DNA sequence: TGTGCCACCAGCAGGGACAAACTTGGAGACACAACTAATGAAAAACTGTTTTTT. The J gene is TRBJ1-4, the V gene TRBV15, with D tentatively TRBD1 (5 bases). This CDR3 comprises 18 residues. Trimming shortened V by 3 bases and J by 0 bases, and 17 bases separated the two germline ends. Germline V lookup: CDR1 LNHNV, CDR2 YYDKDF (reference sequence).

This clonotype was counted at least ten times. The gene calls are TRBV11-2 and TRBJ1-2, with a weak D call TRBD1 (5 bases). Germline V gene sequence: CDR1 SGHAT, CDR2 FQNNGV. Trimming pared 1 base from V and 4 bases from J, leaving 10 bases between. The CDR3 is 14 residues long. The CDR3 sequence is CASSLVGEGYGYTF. CDR3 nucleotides: TGTGCCAGCAGCTTAGTGGGGGAAGGCTATGGCTACACCTTC.

This sequence joins TRBV28 and TRBJ1-1, with 8 bases that match TRBD1. With 11 bases clipped from V and 6 bases from J, the junction kept 11 bases outside the gene matches. Germline V gene sequence: CDR1 MDHEN, CDR2 SYDVKM. CDR3 length: 13 residues. CDR3 DNA: TGTGCCCTTCGGGAGCAGGGGGCCTCTGAAGCTTTCTTT. Translation: CALREQGASEAFF.

V usage is TRBV4-1 and J usage is TRBJ1-2; perhaps TRBD1 as D (5 bases). This CDR3 is 18 amino acids long. The ends were cut back, 4 bases at V and 5 bases at J, with 26 bases in the middle. CDR1 is MGHRA, CDR2 YSYEKL, per germline. The CDR3 here is CASSPRSTTGTGPYGYTF. DNA for the CDR3: TGCGCCAGCAGCCCCCGCTCTACCACCGGGACGGGTCCTTATGGCTACACCTTC.

The chain carries TRBV29-1 and TRBJ1-1, with TRBD1 matching 7 bases. Germline lookup yields CDR1 SQVTM and CDR2 ANQGSEA. V shed 7 bases, J shed 0 bases, and the junction held 5 bases outside the gene matches. The CDR3 consists of 13 residues. The CDR3 DNA reads TGCAGCGGCCGGACAGGCATGAACACTGAAGCTTTCTTT. Encoded protein: CSGRTGMNTEAFF.

This clonotype occurred a few times. The J gene is TRBJ2-7, the V gene TRBV11-2, with D perhaps TRBD2 (6 bases). The ends were cut back, 5 bases at V and 2 bases at J, with 16 bases in the middle. Germline loops: CDR1 SGHAT, CDR2 FQNNGV. The CDR3 length is 15 residues. CDR3 in amino acids: CASSLRDSNTYEQYF. The CDR3 DNA is TGTGCCAGCAGCCTCCGGGACTCCAATACCTACGAGCAGTACTTC.

The chain has TRBV6-2 or TRBV6-3 and TRBJ2-2; TRBD1 might be the D (5 bases). The CDR3 length is 13 residues. V lost 5 bases to trimming and J lost 5 bases, with 9 bases between them. Germline V gene sequence: CDR1 MNHEY, CDR2 SVGEGT. DNA for the CDR3: TGTGCCAGCAGTCAGGGAAGAACCGGGGAGCTGTTTTTT. Its protein is CASSQGRTGELFF.

The table lists this clonotype with many counts. This chain links TRBV30 with TRBJ1-2; maybe TRBD1 (6 bases). The germline V gene encodes CDR1 GTSNPN and CDR2 SVGIG (reference sequence). The CDR3 covers 13 residues. V gave up 5 bases and J gave up 0 bases, with 10 bases separating them. The CDR3 reads CAWDRQANYGYTF. CDR3 sequence (DNA): TGTGCCTGGGACAGACAGGCTAACTATGGCTACACCTTC. Full variable domain (missing parts from reference TRBV30 and TRBJ1-2): SQTIHQWPATLVQPVGSPLSLECTVEGTSNPNLYWYRQAAGRGLQLLFYSVGIGQISSEVPQNLSASRPQDRQFILSSKKLLLSDSGFYLCAWDRQANYGYTFGSGTRLTVV.

The chain employs TRBV28 and TRBJ1-1; D is uncertain. There are 14 residues in the CDR3. V was clipped by 2 bases and J by 1 base, with 8 bases between them. Germline CDR1 and CDR2: MDHEN and SYDVKM. For the CDR3, the DNA is TGTGCCAGCAGTTTAGCGATCCCGAACACTGAAGCTTTCTTT. Encoded protein: CASSLAIPNTEAFF.

This clonotype was seen a handful of times. The gene calls are TRBV6-1 and TRBJ2-1; weak D call: TRBD2 (5 bases). V shed 8 bases and J shed 0 bases, with 14 bases lying between them. The germline V gene encodes CDR1 MNHNS and CDR2 SASEGT. CDR3 length: 15 amino acids. Here the CDR3 DNA reads TGTGCCAGCGAGGGAGCGGATAGCTCCTACAATGAGCAGTTCTTC. This sequence encodes CASEGADSSYNEQFF.

This clonotype was seen at least ten times. V usage is TRBV12-3 or TRBV12-4 and J usage is TRBJ1-2; the D is unclear. The CDR3 runs 14 residues. V shed 6 bases and J shed 0 bases, with 11 bases lying between them. CDR3 nucleotide sequence: TGTGCCAGCAGGACTTCGTTAGCTAACTATGGCTACACCTTC. Amino acids: CASRTSLANYGYTF.

The table lists this clonotype with many counts. The chain joins TRBV30 to TRBJ1-1; D remains ambiguous. V lost 0 bases to trimming and J lost 4 bases, with 15 bases between them. Germline V gene lookup returns CDR1 GTSNPN and CDR2 SVGIG (reference sequence). This CDR3 comprises 15 residues. This CDR3 is CAWSVLRDMGTEAFF. CDR3 coding DNA: TGTGCCTGGAGTGTTCTCCGGGATATGGGCACTGAAGCTTTCTTT.

V and J are TRBV2 and TRBJ2-1; D is unresolved. Germline CDR1 and CDR2: SNHLY and FYNNEI. The V end was cut by 1 base, the J end by 2 bases, with 9 bases between. This CDR3 contains 15 residues. The CDR3 nucleotides read TGTGCCAGCAGTGAAGGGCGGCAGCCCTACAATGAGCAGTTCTTC. Its translation is CASSEGRQPYNEQFF.

The chain couples TRBV5-1 to TRBJ2-7; tentatively, D is TRBD2 (6 bases). The V and J ends lost 1 base and 2 bases respectively, with 10 bases between them. Germline CDR1 and CDR2: SGHRS and YFSETQ. The CDR3 has 14 residues. The chain's CDR3 is CASSLPGSTYEQYF. CDR3 DNA: TGCGCCAGCAGCTTGCCCGGGAGTACCTACGAGCAGTACTTC.

In its sample, this clonotype was seen a few times. The junction departs from germline at one end; a sequencing error may be responsible. V usage is TRBV6-5 and J usage is TRBJ1-2, with D uncertain. This CDR3 comprises 13 residues. Germline V gene data show CDR1 as MNHEY and CDR2 as SVGAGI. The CDR3 DNA sequence: TGTGCCAGCAGTTACTCGACACCGCTGGACCCCTCCTTC. Amino acids: CASSYSTPLDPSF.

V usage is TRBV28 and J usage is TRBJ1-5; TRBD1 agrees at 10 bases. V shed 4 bases and J 0 bases; nucleotides not matched to a gene: 12. The length of the CDR3 is 19 residues. Germline V gene data show CDR1 as MDHEN and CDR2 as SYDVKM. This CDR3 is CASSSRDRGRTYSNQPQHF. CDR3 nucleotides: TGTGCCAGCAGTTCCCGTGACAGGGGGCGAACTTATAGCAATCAGCCCCAGCATTTT.

In its sample, this clonotype was seen many times. This rearrangement joins TRBV28 to TRBJ1-1; TRBD1 agrees at 8 bases. This CDR3 has 15 residues. Germline V lookup: CDR1 MDHEN, CDR2 SYDVKM. The V and J ends lost 6 bases and 1 base, in that order; junction bases with no gene match: 7. The CDR3 DNA is TGTGCCAGCAGGGTCACAGGGGGAGGGAACACTGAAGCTTTCTTT. It translates to CASRVTGGGNTEAFF.

The V and J genes are TRBV11-2 and TRBJ2-4, with D unclear. The J call may not be correct, given that the DNA end is closer to TRBJ2-5. Per the germline V gene, CDR1 is SGHAT and CDR2 is FQNNGV. The CDR3 runs 14 residues. The CDR3 DNA follows: TGTGCCACCACCCCCCTTCTGGGCCGTGAGACCCAGTACTTC. Protein product: CATTPLLGRETQYF.

The J gene is TRBJ1-4, the V gene TRBV20-1, with D perhaps TRBD1 (6 bases). Trimming took 0 bases from V and 8 from J, leaving 16 bases between them. Looked up from germline, CDR1 is DFQATT and CDR2 is SNEGSKA (reference sequence). This CDR3 comprises 15 residues. The CDR3 region has the DNA TGCAGTGCTAGAGACCGTACAGGGCCGGGAGAAAAACTGTTTTTT. It codes for CSARDRTGPGEKLFF.

This clonotype has a handful of counts. The rearrangement joins TRBV5-1 to TRBJ1-4; D remains unclear. The CDR3 covers 13 residues. Trimming removed 5 bases from V and 5 bases from J, with 10 bases in between. Germline CDR1 and CDR2: SGHRS and YFSETQ. CDR3 sequence reads: CASRDGLNEKLFF. For the CDR3, the DNA is TGCGCCAGCAGGGACGGACTCAATGAAAAACTGTTTTTT.

This clonotype occurred a few times. The chain recombines TRBV30 with TRBJ2-2; no firm D call. Trimming took off 3 bases at V and 7 bases at J, with 6 bases between the two ends. The CDR3 consists of 11 residues. Per the germline V gene, CDR1 is GTSNPN and CDR2 is SVGIG (reference sequence). The CDR3 DNA follows: TGTGCCTGGAGGGATCTCGGGGAGCTGTTTTTT. It specifies CAWRDLGELFF. The complete variable domain, with remaining parts taken from reference TRBV30 and TRBJ2-2, reads SQTIHQWPATLVQPVGSPLSLECTVEGTSNPNLYWYRQAAGRGLQLLFYSVGIGQISSEVPQNLSASRPQDRQFILSSKKLLLSDSGFYLCAWRDLGELFFGEGSRLTVL.

This clonotype was counted a few times. This chain joins TRBV7-8 and TRBJ1-1; 7 bases are a match to TRBD1. The CDR3 length is 18 residues. Germline V gene data show CDR1 as SGHVS and CDR2 as FQNEAQ. After removal of 5 bases from V and 4 bases from J, the junction contained 19 bases not matched to a gene. CDR3 DNA sequence: TGTGCCAGCAGCATACGACAGGGTAGGGGTTTTCGTGGCACTGAAGCTTTCTTT. This codes for CASSIRQGRGFRGTEAFF.

In regard to this clonotype: A much larger clone differs by one base, so this may be a read error. The chain uses TRBV11-2 and TRBJ2-7; 9 nucleotides agree with TRBD2. This CDR3 region has 16 residues. Per germline, CDR1 SGHAT and CDR2 FQNNGV. V lost 0 bases and J lost 5; bases outside the gene matches: 8. The CDR3 bases are TGTGCCAGCAGCTTAGATAGCGGGAGCCCGCACCACGAGCAGTACTTC. Its translation: CASSLDSGSPHHEQYF.

The V call is TRBV28, the J call TRBJ1-1; 8 bases match TRBD1. The CDR3 has 13 residues. The V gene's germline CDR1 is MDHEN and CDR2 SYDVKM. With 6 bases clipped from V and 8 bases from J, the junction kept 8 bases outside the gene matches. CDR3 sequence reads: CASSPDRAGEAFF. Written as DNA, the CDR3 is TGTGCCAGCAGCCCGGACAGGGCTGGGGAAGCTTTCTTT.